One and the same sample provided the 21 T cell receptor beta chains below, sequenced in a study of blood T cells in healthy people across ages. Then a second PCR, running roughly 7 to 12 cycles, was carried out with a sample-barcoded 5' primer and a J-beta primer mix. TCRdb analysed the 5' RACE reads with MiXCR anew, one entry per CDR3 protein. This sample carries 900,000 to 950,000 distinct CDR3 sequences, roughly 28% of them seen once, and the ten largest clones take about 10%. In addition, the sample was reused for a study of T cells of mothers and their children.

Specimen: blood. The receptors stem from a woman aged 40 to 50 in good health.

Note on this clonotype: This may be a read error: a much more frequent sequence differs by one nucleotide. The chain joins TRBV12-3 or TRBV12-4 to TRBJ2-6, with D possibly TRBD1 on 5 matching bases. This CDR3 has 16 amino acids. The CDR3 DNA follows: TGTGCCAGCAGTTTAGGGGTAACCTCTGGGGCCAACATCCTGACTTTC. It translates to CASSLGVTSGANILTF.

The rearrangement joins TRBV24-1 to TRBJ2-3; 9 nucleotides align to TRBD2. CDR3 length: 15 amino acids. CDR1 is KGHDR and CDR2 is SFDVKD in the germline V gene. V was clipped by 5 bases and J by 1 base; unmatched bases: 3. CDR3 DNA: TGTGCCACCAGTGTTCCTAGCGGGGGCACAGATACGCAGTATTTT. Translation gives CATSVPSGGTDTQYF.

A remark on this clonotype: This sequence may be a read error, since a much larger clone differs from it by one base. V is TRBV7-9 and J is TRBJ2-1, with 8 nucleotides matching TRBD2. The length of the CDR3 is 13 residues. In germline, CDR1 is SEHNR, CDR2 FQNEAQ (reference sequence). Trimming took 4 bases from V and 6 from J; bases not matched to a gene: 2. The CDR3, as DNA: TGTGCCAGCAGCTCAACTAGCGGCAATGAGCAGTTCTTC. It translates to CASSSTSGNEQFF.

This clonotype was detected a few times. CDR3 bases: TGTGCCAGCAGTTTAGGGGGTATGGAGAATCAGCCCCAGCATTTT. The encoded protein is CASSLGGMENQPQHF. The chain employs TRBV12-3 or TRBV12-4 and TRBJ1-5, with D uncertain. CDR3 size: 15 residues. With 1 base removed from V and 4 bases from J, the gap between germline ends came to 11 bases.

The chain is built from TRBV20-1 and TRBJ2-2, with TRBD2 as a possible D gene (7 bases). V lost 1 base and J lost 1, with 10 bases in between. The CDR3 length is 15 residues. Germline assignment: CDR1 DFQATT and CDR2 SNEGSKA (reference sequence). In nucleotides, the CDR3 is TGCAGTGCTAGAGGGGGGGGCCGGAACACCGGGGAGCTGTTTTTT. Its protein is CSARGGGRNTGELFF.

In this sample, this clonotype turned up a few times. The chain links TRBV29-1 to TRBJ1-2, with D possibly TRBD1 on 5 matching bases. V was pared by 4 bases and J by 3 bases, with 9 bases between. CDR3 length equals 12 residues. Germline CDR1 SQVTM, CDR2 ANQGSEA. Written as DNA, the CDR3 is TGCAGCGTTGGACAGAAGGACTATGGCTACACCTTC. Its protein product is CSVGQKDYGYTF.

This chain uses TRBV2 with TRBJ2-5, with D unresolved. The germline V gene encodes CDR1 SNHLY and CDR2 FYNNEI. Trimming shortened V by 7 bases and J by 11 bases, and 20 bases separated the two germline ends. This CDR3 spans 13 amino acids. This CDR3 is CASMGKVATGQYF. The CDR3 coding sequence is TGTGCCAGCATGGGCAAGGTGGCTACCGGGCAGTACTTC.

V and J are TRBV30 and TRBJ2-1, with D possibly called TRBD1 or TRBD2 (5 bases each). Germline V gene data show CDR1 as GTSNPN and CDR2 as SVGIG (reference sequence). The CDR3 runs to 11 residues. Trimming removed 3 bases from V and 10 bases from J, with 10 bases in between. DNA for the CDR3: TGTGCCTGGAGGAGGGGTCAGGAGCAGTTCTTC. It codes for CAWRRGQEQFF.

As concerns this clonotype: This likely comes from a read error, as the CDR3 has no conserved phenylalanine or tryptophan at its end. This chain joins TRBV5-1 and TRBJ1-4; no clear D. The CDR3 is 16 amino acids. Trimming cost V 0 bases and J 0 bases, with 9 bases left between them. CDR1 is SGHRS and CDR2 is YFSETQ in the germline V gene. CDR3 sequence reads: CASSLDYGTTNEKLFI. CDR3 bases: TGCGCCAGCAGCTTGGATTACGGGACAACTAATGAAAAACTGTTTATT.

There are many counts of this clonotype. The J gene is TRBJ2-5, the V gene TRBV20-1; TRBD1 matches 10 bases. The ends lost 5 bases at V and 4 bases at J; junction bases unmatched: 7. The length of the CDR3 is 14 residues. Looked up from germline, CDR1 is DFQATT and CDR2 is SNEGSKA (reference sequence). In nucleotides, the CDR3 is TGCAGTGCTCCCCGAGGACAGGGGGGAGAGACCCAGTACTTC. The encoded protein is CSAPRGQGGETQYF.

This clonotype has just a few counts. The chain employs TRBV6-1 and TRBJ2-3; TRBD2 matches at 8 bases. With 6 bases clipped from V and 3 bases from J, the junction kept 8 bases outside the gene matches. The CDR3 has 15 residues. The V gene's germline CDR1 is MNHNS and CDR2 SASEGT. CDR3 nucleotides: TGTGCCAGCAGGCCGGGACTAGTGAGTACAGATACGCAGTATTTT. Protein: CASRPGLVSTDTQYF.

This clonotype was counted ten times or more. This chain joins TRBV7-9 and TRBJ2-7; perhaps TRBD1 as D (5 bases). Trimming left V 5 bases short and J 1 base short, with 21 bases between. The CDR3 has 17 amino acids. CDR1 and CDR2 (germline): SEHNR, FQNEAQ (reference sequence). CDR3 nucleotides: TGTGCCAGCAGCGGATCCGGGCAGGGCCTCCATTCCTACGAGCAGTACTTC. This sequence encodes CASSGSGQGLHSYEQYF.

The table lists this clonotype with a count of one. V gene TRBV9 combines with J gene TRBJ2-1, with 7 bases matching TRBD1. This CDR3 spans 17 amino acids. Germline-derived CDR1 and CDR2 are SGDLS and YYNGEE. V lost 0 bases and J lost 8; bases outside the gene matches: 14. CDR3 protein: CASSVAVKNRGRDEQFF. DNA for the CDR3: TGTGCCAGCAGCGTAGCAGTTAAGAACAGGGGTAGGGATGAGCAGTTCTTC.

The rearrangement links TRBV6-2 or TRBV6-3 to TRBJ2-7, with 7 positions matching TRBD2. From germline, CDR1 is MNHEY and CDR2 SVGEGT. This CDR3 has 15 amino acids. The V segment lost 6 bases and the J segment 0 bases; nucleotides outside the gene matches: 8. CDR3 sequence: CASSTSGKSSYEQYF. The DNA of the CDR3 is TGTGCCAGCAGCACCAGCGGGAAGAGCTCCTACGAGCAGTACTTC.

This clonotype was seen more than once but under ten times. The V and J genes are TRBV7-2 and TRBJ1-1, with unresolved D. V lost 5 bases and J 5 bases, leaving 9 bases between the germline ends. Germline V CDR1 and CDR2: SGHTA, FQGNSA. The CDR3 consists of 12 residues. The CDR3 region is CASSLRVTEAFF. For the CDR3, the DNA is TGTGCCAGCAGCCTAAGGGTTACTGAAGCTTTCTTT. Full variable domain (rest looked up from reference TRBV7-2 and TRBJ1-1): GAGVSQSPSNKVTEKGKDVELRCDPISGHTALYWYRQSLGQGLEFLIYFQGNSAPDKSGLPSDRFSAERTGGSVSTLTIQRTQQEDSAVYLCASSLRVTEAFFGQGTRLTVV.

This clonotype showed up many times. The chain joins TRBV7-9 to TRBJ2-5; 9 nucleotides align to TRBD2. The J segment lost 5 bases and the V segment lost 5 bases, leaving 6 bases of the junction unmatched. The germline V gene has CDR1 SEHNR and CDR2 FQNEAQ (reference sequence). There are 14 residues in the CDR3. In DNA form, the CDR3 reads TGTGCCAGCAGCCCCTTAGCGGGGGCGGAGACCCAGTACTTC. It encodes CASSPLAGAETQYF.

This clonotype has a count of ten or more. This chain links TRBV5-1 with TRBJ2-1; D may be TRBD2 (5 bases). The V end was cut by 4 bases, the J end by 5 bases, with 16 bases between. Germline loops: CDR1 SGHRS, CDR2 YFSETQ. The CDR3 extends over 15 amino acids. The CDR3 region has the DNA TGCGCCAGCAGCGCCGAGACCGGGGTTGACAATGAGCAGTTCTTC. Its translation: CASSAETGVDNEQFF.

V usage is TRBV7-9 and J usage is TRBJ2-2; D possibly corresponds to TRBD1 (5 bases). V lost 5 bases to trimming and J lost 3 bases, with 10 bases between them. This CDR3 has 14 amino acids. Per germline, CDR1 SEHNR and CDR2 FQNEAQ (reference sequence). CDR3 nucleotides: TGTGCCAGCAGCGGGAAGGGGTACACCGGGGAGCTGTTTTTT. Its protein is CASSGKGYTGELFF.

This clonotype came up a few times. This chain links TRBV6-6 with TRBJ1-4, with a tentative D call TRBD1 (6 bases). The CDR3 extends over 16 amino acids. Deletions cut 0 bases from V and 5 bases from J, with 13 bases between. CDR1 is MNHNY and CDR2 is SVGAGI in the germline V gene (reference sequence). The CDR3 sequence: CASSYSGRGSNEKLFF. CDR3 nucleotide sequence: TGTGCCAGCAGTTACTCCGGGAGGGGGAGCAATGAAAAACTGTTTTTT.

V usage is TRBV30 and J usage is TRBJ1-2; D not resolved. The CDR3 runs 12 residues. CDR1 is GTSNPN, CDR2 SVGIG, per germline (reference sequence). Trimming stripped 0 bases from V and 3 bases from J, with 5 bases between. This chain's CDR3 is CAWSVPYYGYTF. Written as DNA, the CDR3 is TGTGCCTGGAGTGTACCGTACTATGGCTACACCTTC.

The chain is built from TRBV20-1 and TRBJ1-5, with TRBD1 matching over 9 bases. Germline V lookup: CDR1 DFQATT, CDR2 SNEGSKA (reference sequence). The CDR3 consists of 14 residues. V shed 2 bases and J 4 bases; nucleotides not matched to a gene: 3. In DNA form, the CDR3 reads TGCAGTGCTAGACAGACAGGGGGAAATCAGCCCCAGCATTTT. Its translation is CSARQTGGNQPQHF.